Described below is a single TCR beta chain sequence and its context. Its antigen target is currently unknown. No base quality values were provided; no much bigger clone lies one nucleotide off. The germline V gene yields LGHNA for CDR1 and YSLEER for CDR2. Its CDR3 holds 14 amino acids, cysteine through phenylalanine. Only the CDR3 region is kept as DNA, spanning 42 bases read in frame from base 1. Trimming at the junction amounts to 4 bases on V and 7 bases on J, and the germline ends lie 13 bases apart. This entry comes from a study of PD-L1 blockade in urothelial cancer (TCRdb year 2017). Study-wide context: All patients started therapy in about 2014 and received atezolizumab 1,200 mg intravenously every 3 weeks. Durable clinical benefit was defined as progression-free survival longer than 6 months, and TCR features were also tested against progression-free and overall survival. Durable clinical benefit was achieved by nine patients but not by the remaining 20. Blood samples were analyzed at 3 weeks after treatment start (second dose) and at 6 weeks after treatment start. An ECOG performance status of 0 or 1 was recorded for the patients, and 0 to 3 prior chemotherapy regimens had been received by the patients. A median of about 150,000 T cells and approximately 86,000 unique TCRs was obtained from blood samples, and a median clonality of roughly 0.074 was observed. The study was an exploratory multi-omic analysis of somatic, immune and clinical correlates of response to PD-L1 blockade with atezolizumab in urothelial cancer. Pretreatment tumor samples, along with matched peripheral blood collected serially before and after atezolizumab treatment, underwent TCR sequencing. Some 29 patients had pretreatment blood TCR-seq, some 25 had at least one posttreatment blood collection, and some 25 had tumor TCR-seq. Twenty-five of 29 patients were males with bladder-origin urothelial cancer, and 18 of 29 reported a prior smoking history. Whole exome sequencing and RNA sequencing of pretreatment tumors were performed alongside TCR sequencing in the same patients. Results and caveats for the whole study, not just this receptor: Improved progression-free and overall survival was found to be associated with pretreatment peripheral blood TCR clonality below the median. At 3 weeks after the start of treatment, tumor-associated TCR clones in peripheral blood had expanded more in patients with durable benefit (n ≈ 20, p = 0.022). Because the sample size was small (n ≈ 28) and many of the analyses were exploratory, the results are meant to be hypothesis-generating.

Reading the label with the study, this specimen's time point is: pretreatment peripheral blood. The cohort included some 30 patients with locally advanced or metastatic urothelial carcinoma who were treated at Memorial Sloan Kettering on a trial protocol. Peripheral blood mononuclear cells were collected pretreatment and during treatment, with between 1 and 8 total time points per patient. The Qiagen DNeasy Blood extraction kit was used to purify genomic DNA from total PBMCs and tumor samples. PBMCs were collected pretreatment and during treatment, and were isolated and stored as previously described. To estimate absolute template abundance from read counts, synthetic TCR analog templates were spiked into each PCR. The immunoSEQ assay used bias-controlled V and J gene primers to amplify TCRbeta CDR3 regions from genomic DNA. Sequencing of rearranged TCRbeta segments was performed at approximately 20X coverage. The published analysis was carried out like this. Clustering was used to correct sequencing errors, and CDR3s were annotated against IMGT so that V, D and J genes could be assigned. Only productive TCRbeta rearrangements were used in downstream analyses, excluding out-of-frame or stop-codon sequences. Clonality was calculated as one minus the Shannon entropy normalized by the log of the number of unique productive sequences. Clones differing between time points or between blood and tumor were identified by Fisher's exact test with Benjamini-Hochberg correction at adjusted p below 0.01. As stored in TCRdb, this immuneACCESS dataset retains in-frame rearrangements with V and J assigned. A fraction of the clones does not appear; measured against another copy, unresolved V genes explain less than half of the discrepancy, and the remainder lacks a known reason. Clonal size and the V and J genes are those of that table, whereas D and trimming came from the DNA. This sample comprises about 95,000 clones, roughly 87% of them detected only once. Clones ranked in the top ten supply about 2% of the sample.

Specimen: PBMCs, collected around atezolizumab (anti-PD-L1) treatment. The V and J genes are TRBV4-3 and TRBJ1-4; the D gene is perhaps TRBD1, from 6 matching bases. The origin of this receptor is a man aged 55 to 70 with urothelial cancer. The nucleotide sequence reads TGCGCCAGCAGCCCACAGGGTGTTGGTGAAAAACTGTTTTTT. This gives the protein CASSPQGVGEKLFF.